This T cell receptor beta chain is from a study of response to subunit inactivated influenza vaccine. With 3 bases clipped from V and 3 bases from J, the junction kept 1 base outside the gene matches. This CDR3 has 15 amino acids. Study observations and caveats: It was suggested by the authors that few new T cells are recruited by each seasonal influenza vaccination.

This clonotype was counted ten times or more. Antigen specificity is unknown. MiXCR, applied by TCRdb to the RT-PCR reads, yields one record per CDR3 protein. The sample consists of roughly 500,000 distinct CDR3 sequences, about 25% of them appearing once. The source material was CD4+ T cells sorted from PBMCs, sampled less than 6 days after vaccination. The origin of this receptor is a man in his fifties who received an inactivated influenza vaccine. The chain employs TRBV12-3 or TRBV12-4 and TRBJ2-3, with 12 positions matching TRBD2. This CDR3 is CASSLTSGSTDTQYF. CDR3 nucleotide sequence: TGTGCCAGCAGTTTGACTAGCGGGAGTACAGATACGCAGTATTTT.